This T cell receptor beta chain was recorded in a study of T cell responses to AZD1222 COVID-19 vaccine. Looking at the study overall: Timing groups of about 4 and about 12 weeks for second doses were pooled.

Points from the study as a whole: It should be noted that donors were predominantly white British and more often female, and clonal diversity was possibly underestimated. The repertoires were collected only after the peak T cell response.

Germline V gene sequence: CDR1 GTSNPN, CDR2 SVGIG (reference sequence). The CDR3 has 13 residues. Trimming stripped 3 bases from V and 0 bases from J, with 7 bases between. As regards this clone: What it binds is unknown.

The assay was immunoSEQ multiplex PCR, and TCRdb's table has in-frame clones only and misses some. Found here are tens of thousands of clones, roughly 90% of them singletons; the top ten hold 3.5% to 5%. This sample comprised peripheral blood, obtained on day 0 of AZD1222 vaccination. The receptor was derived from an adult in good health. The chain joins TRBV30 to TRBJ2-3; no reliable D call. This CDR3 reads CAWRTRSTDTQYF. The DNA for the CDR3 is TGTGCCTGGAGGACCCGCAGCACAGATACGCAGTATTTT.